The subject of this entry is one T cell receptor (beta chain). What it binds is unknown. This sample stems from a study of blood T cells in healthy people across ages. The study's findings and limits: The long-lived group displayed more naive CD4+ cells, plus higher diversity, than the aged donors did. No conclusive comparison of naive versus antigen-experienced cells was possible with unsorted PBMCs. The donors' CMV status was not determined, possibly confounding changes in expanded clonotypes.

Primed by a sample-barcoded 5' primer and a J-beta primer mix, a second PCR proceeded for 7 to 11 cycles. TCRdb reprocessed the 5' RACE reads with MiXCR, giving one entry per CDR3 protein. Of more than 1,400,000 distinct CDR3 sequences listed, roughly 45% are singletons. Extractions gave at least 5.5 micrograms of total RNA per sample. This CDR3 spans 14 amino acids. CDR1 is DFQATT, CDR2 SNEGSKA, per germline (reference sequence). The receptor's source is a woman between 18 and 30 years old in good health. The specimen was blood. The chain employs TRBV20-1 and TRBJ2-7, with a possible D match to TRBD2 (6 bases). Near its end, the DNA agrees better with TRBJ2-5, so the J call may be wrong. The CDR3 sequence: CSAGPGAVEETQYF. The CDR3 DNA is TGCAGTGCTGGGCCGGGAGCGGTAGAAGAGACCCAGTACTTC.